This T cell receptor beta chain stems from a study of breast tumors, draining lymph nodes, adjacent tissues. Breast cancer patients provided tissue from their axillary draining lymph nodes. Findings and limits, study-wide: Most tumor T cells seemingly derive from lymph node, then expand in tumor. Tumor T cell lymph node origin was a supported hypothesis, not proven. Tumor repertoires ranked between lymph nodes and nontumor tissue in diversity, with V and J gene preferences.

TCRdb fed the multiplex PCR reads into MiXCR, producing one record per CDR3 protein. Of 290,000 or so distinct CDR3 sequences listed, more than 30% are singletons. This clonotype was found many times. What it binds is unknown. Material: axillary lymph node tissue. The TCR comes from a female donor with breast cancer. Some clones in this sample may be carry-over from other donors' samples.

CDR3 region: CASRDLRGSPLHF. The CDR3 bases are TGTGCCAGTAGAGACCTTCGGGGTTCACCCCTCCACTTT. V gene TRBV19 combines with J gene TRBJ1-6; D not certain. CDR1 LNHDA and CDR2 SQIVND come from the germline V gene (reference sequence). Trimming cost V 6 bases and J 9 bases, with 12 bases left between them. This CDR3 region has 13 residues.